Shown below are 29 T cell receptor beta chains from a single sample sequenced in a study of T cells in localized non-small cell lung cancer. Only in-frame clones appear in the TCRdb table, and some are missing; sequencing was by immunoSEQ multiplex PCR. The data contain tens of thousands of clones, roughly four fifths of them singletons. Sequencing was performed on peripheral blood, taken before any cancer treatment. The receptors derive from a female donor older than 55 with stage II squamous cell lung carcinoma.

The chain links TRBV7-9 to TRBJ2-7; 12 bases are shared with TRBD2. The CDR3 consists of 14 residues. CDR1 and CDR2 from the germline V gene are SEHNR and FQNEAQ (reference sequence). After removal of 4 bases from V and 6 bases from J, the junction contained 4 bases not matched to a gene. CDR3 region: CASSSLAGGFEQYF. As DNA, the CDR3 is TGTGCCAGCAGCTCCCTAGCGGGGGGGTTCGAGCAGTACTTC.

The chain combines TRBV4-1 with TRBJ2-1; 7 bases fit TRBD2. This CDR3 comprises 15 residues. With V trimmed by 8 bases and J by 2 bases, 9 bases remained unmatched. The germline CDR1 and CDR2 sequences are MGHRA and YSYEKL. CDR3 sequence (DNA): TGCGCCAGCGCAGGCGGGGGACTCACCTACAATGAGCAGTTCTTC. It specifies CASAGGGLTYNEQFF.

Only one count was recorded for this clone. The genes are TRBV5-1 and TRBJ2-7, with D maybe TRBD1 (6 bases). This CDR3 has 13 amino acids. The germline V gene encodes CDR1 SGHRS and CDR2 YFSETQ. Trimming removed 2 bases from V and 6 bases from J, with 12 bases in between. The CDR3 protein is CASSLNQGTEQYF. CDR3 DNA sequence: TGCGCCAGCAGCTTAAATCAGGGGACCGAGCAGTACTTC.

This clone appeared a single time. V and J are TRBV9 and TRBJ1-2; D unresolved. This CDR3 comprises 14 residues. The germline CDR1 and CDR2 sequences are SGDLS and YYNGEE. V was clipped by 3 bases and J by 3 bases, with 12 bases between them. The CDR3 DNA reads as TGTGCCAGCAGCGCGGAGGGTGGTTACTATGGCTACACCTTC. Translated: CASSAEGGYYGYTF.

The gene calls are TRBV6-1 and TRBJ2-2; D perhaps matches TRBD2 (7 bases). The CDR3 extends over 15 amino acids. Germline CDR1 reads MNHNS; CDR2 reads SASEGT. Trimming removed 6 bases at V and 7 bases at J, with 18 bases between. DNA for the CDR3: TGTGCCAGCAGCCCCCGAGGGGGGGCTATCGGGGAGCTGTTTTTT. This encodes CASSPRGGAIGELFF.

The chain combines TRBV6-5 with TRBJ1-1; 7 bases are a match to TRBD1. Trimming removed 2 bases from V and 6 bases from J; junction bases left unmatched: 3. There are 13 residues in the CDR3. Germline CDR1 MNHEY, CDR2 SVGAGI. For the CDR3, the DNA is TGTGCCAGCAGTTACGACAGGGTCTCTGAAGCTTTCTTT. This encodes CASSYDRVSEAFF.

CDR3 DNA sequence: TGTGCCAGCAGCTCTGGGGACCGGCCGTGGAGCAATCAGCCCCAGCATTTT. It encodes CASSSGDRPWSNQPQHF. This chain connects TRBV7-6 to TRBJ1-5, with a weak D call TRBD1 (5 bases). The V and J ends lost 4 bases and 1 base respectively, with 17 bases between them. CDR1 and CDR2 (germline): SGHVS, FNYEAQ. CDR3 size: 17 residues.

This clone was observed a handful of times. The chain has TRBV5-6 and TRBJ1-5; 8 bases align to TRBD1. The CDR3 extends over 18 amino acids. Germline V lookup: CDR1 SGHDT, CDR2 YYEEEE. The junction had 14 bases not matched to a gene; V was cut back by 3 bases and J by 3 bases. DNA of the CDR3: TGTGCCAGCAGCTACCGACGTCGACAGGGGAAGAACAATCAGCCCCAGCATTTT. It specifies CASSYRRRQGKNNQPQHF.

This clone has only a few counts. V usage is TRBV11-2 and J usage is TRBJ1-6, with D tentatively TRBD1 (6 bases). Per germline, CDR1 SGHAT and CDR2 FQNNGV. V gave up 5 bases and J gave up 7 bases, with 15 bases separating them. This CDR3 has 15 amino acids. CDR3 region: CASSLRQAYNSPLHF. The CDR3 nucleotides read TGTGCCAGCAGCCTCCGACAGGCGTACAATTCACCCCTCCACTTT.

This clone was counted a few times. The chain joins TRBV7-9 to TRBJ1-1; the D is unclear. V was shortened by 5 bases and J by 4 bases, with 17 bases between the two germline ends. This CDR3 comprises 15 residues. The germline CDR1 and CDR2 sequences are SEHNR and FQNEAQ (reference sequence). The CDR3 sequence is CASSPGRAISTEAFF. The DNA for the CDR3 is TGTGCCAGCAGCCCTGGTAGGGCAATTAGCACTGAAGCTTTCTTT.

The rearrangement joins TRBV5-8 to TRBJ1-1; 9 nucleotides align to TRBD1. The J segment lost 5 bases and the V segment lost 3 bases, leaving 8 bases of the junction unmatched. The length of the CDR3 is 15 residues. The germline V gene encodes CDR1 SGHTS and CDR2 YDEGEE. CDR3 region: CASSYQTGGITEAFF. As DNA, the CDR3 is TGTGCCAGCAGCTACCAGACAGGGGGAATTACTGAAGCTTTCTTT.

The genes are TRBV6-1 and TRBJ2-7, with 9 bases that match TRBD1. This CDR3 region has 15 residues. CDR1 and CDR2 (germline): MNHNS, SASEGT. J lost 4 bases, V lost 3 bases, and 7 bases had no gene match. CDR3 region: CASSDRTGGGYEQYF. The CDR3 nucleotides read TGTGCCAGCAGTGACCGAACAGGGGGCGGTTACGAGCAGTACTTC.

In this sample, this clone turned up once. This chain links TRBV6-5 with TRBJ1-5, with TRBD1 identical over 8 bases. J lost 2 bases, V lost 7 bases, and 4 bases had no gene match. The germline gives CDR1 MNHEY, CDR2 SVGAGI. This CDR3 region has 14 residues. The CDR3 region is CASKGQGGNQPQHF. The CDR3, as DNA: TGTGCCAGCAAAGGACAGGGAGGCAATCAGCCCCAGCATTTT.

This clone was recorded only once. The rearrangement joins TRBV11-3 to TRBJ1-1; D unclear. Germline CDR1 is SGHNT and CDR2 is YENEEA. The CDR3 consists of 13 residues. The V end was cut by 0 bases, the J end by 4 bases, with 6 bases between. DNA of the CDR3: TGTGCCAGCAGCTTAGACCGAGGCACTGAAGCTTTCTTT. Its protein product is CASSLDRGTEAFF.

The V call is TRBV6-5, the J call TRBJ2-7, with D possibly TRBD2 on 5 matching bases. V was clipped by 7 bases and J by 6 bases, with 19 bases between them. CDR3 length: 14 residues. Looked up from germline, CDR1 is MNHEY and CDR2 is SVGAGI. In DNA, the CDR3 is TGTGCCAGCACCTTCGCAGGTGTGGGGAGCGAGCAGTACTTC. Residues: CASTFAGVGSEQYF.

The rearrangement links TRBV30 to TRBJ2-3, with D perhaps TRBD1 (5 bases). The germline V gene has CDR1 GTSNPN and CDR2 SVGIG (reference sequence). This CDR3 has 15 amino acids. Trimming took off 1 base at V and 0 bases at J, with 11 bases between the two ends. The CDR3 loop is CAWSGKGASTDTQYF. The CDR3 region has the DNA TGTGCCTGGAGTGGAAAAGGGGCAAGCACAGATACGCAGTATTTT.

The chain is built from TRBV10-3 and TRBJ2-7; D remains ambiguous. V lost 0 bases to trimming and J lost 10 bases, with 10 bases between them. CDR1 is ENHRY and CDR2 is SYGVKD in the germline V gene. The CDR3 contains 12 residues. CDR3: CAISESGRLQYF. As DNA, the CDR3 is TGTGCCATCAGTGAGTCTGGCCGTCTTCAGTACTTC.

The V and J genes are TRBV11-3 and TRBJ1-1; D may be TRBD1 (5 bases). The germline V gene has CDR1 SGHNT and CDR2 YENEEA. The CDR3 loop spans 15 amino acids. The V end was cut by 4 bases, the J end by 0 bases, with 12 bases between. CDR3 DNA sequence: TGTGCCAGCAGCTCGGGGGGTTCGATGAACACTGAAGCTTTCTTT. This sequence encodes CASSSGGSMNTEAFF.

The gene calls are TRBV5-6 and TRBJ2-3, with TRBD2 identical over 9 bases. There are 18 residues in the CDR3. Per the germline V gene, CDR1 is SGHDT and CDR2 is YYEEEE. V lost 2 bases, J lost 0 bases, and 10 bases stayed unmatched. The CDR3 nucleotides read TGTGCCAGCAGCTTATACAGCGGGGGGACCCCTAGCACAGATACGCAGTATTTT. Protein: CASSLYSGGTPSTDTQYF.

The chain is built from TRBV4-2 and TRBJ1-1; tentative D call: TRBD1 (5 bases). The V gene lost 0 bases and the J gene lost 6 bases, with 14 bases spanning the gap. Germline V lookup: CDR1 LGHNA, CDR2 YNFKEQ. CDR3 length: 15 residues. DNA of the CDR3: TGTGCCAGCAGCCAAGATATCGGGGGAAGGGCTGAAGCTTTCTTT. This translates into CASSQDIGGRAEAFF.

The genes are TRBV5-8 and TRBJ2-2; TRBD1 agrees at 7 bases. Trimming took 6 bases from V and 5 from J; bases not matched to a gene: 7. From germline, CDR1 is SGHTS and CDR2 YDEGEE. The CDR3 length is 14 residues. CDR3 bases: TGTGCCAGCAAGAGGGGGCGGAGTACCGGGGAGCTGTTTTTT. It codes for CASKRGRSTGELFF.

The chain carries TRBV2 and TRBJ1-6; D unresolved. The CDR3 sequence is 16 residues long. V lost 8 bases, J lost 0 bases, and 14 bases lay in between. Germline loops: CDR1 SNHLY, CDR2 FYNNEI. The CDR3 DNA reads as TGTGCCAGCCAAGGGTCATCCACCTCCTATAATTCACCCCTCCACTTT. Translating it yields CASQGSSTSYNSPLHF.

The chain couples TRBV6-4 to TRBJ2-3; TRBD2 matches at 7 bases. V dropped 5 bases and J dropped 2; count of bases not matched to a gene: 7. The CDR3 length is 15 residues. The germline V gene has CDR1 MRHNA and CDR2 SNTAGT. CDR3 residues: CASSPAGEPTDTQYF. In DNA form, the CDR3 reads TGTGCCAGCAGTCCGGCGGGAGAACCCACAGATACGCAGTATTTT.

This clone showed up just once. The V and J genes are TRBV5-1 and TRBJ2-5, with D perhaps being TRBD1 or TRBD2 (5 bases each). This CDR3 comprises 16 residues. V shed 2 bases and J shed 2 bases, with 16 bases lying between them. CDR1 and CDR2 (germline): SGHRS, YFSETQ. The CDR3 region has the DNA TGCGCCAGCAGCTTTGGGACGTCTTGGGGGCAAGAGACCCAGTACTTC. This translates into CASSFGTSWGQETQYF.

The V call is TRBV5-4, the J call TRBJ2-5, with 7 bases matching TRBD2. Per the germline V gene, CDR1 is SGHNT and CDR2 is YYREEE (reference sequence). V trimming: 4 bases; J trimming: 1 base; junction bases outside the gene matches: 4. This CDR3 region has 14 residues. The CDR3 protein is CASSKTSPQETQYF. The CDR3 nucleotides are TGTGCCAGCAGCAAGACTAGCCCCCAAGAGACCCAGTACTTC. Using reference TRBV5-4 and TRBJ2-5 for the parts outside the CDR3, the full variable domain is ETGVTQSPTHLIKTRGQQVTLRCSSQSGHNTVSWYQQALGQGPQFIFQYYREEENGRGNFPPRFSGLQFPNYSSELNVNALELDDSALYLCASSKTSPQETQYFGPGTRLLVL.

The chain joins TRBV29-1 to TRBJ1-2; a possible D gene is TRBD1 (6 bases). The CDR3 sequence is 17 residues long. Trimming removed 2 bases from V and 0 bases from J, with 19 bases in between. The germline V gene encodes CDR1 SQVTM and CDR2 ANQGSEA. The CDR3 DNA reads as TGCAGCGTTGAAAAACCCGGGGGCGGGCGTTCTAACTATGGCTACACCTTC. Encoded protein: CSVEKPGGGRSNYGYTF. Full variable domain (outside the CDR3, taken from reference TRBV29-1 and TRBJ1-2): SAVISQKPSRDICQRGTSLTIQCQVDSQVTMMFWYRQQPGQSLTLIATANQGSEATYESGFVIDKFPISRPNLTFSTLTVSNMSPEDSSIYLCSVEKPGGGRSNYGYTFGSGTRLTVV.

CDR3 residues: CASSLASQGYEQYF. In DNA form, the CDR3 reads TGTGCCAGCAGCTTAGCGTCGCAGGGTTACGAGCAGTACTTC. The chain joins TRBV11-3 to TRBJ2-7; possible D gene TRBD1, 5 bases. Germline V lookup: CDR1 SGHNT, CDR2 YENEEA. The CDR3 has 14 residues. Trimming took 1 base from V and 4 from J, leaving 11 bases between them.

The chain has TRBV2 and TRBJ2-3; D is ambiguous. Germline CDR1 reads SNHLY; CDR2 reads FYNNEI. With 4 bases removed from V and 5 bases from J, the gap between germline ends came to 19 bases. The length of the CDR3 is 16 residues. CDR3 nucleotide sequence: TGTGCCAGCAGTGTCACCGGGCAGGCTGGTGGAGATACGCAGTATTTT. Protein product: CASSVTGQAGGDTQYF.

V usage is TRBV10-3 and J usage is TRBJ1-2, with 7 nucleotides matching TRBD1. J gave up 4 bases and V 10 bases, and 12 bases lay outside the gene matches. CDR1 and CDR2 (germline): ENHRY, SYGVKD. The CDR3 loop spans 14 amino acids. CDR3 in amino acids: CATYGDRVFYGYTF. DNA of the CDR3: TGTGCCACCTACGGTGACAGGGTTTTCTATGGCTACACCTTC.